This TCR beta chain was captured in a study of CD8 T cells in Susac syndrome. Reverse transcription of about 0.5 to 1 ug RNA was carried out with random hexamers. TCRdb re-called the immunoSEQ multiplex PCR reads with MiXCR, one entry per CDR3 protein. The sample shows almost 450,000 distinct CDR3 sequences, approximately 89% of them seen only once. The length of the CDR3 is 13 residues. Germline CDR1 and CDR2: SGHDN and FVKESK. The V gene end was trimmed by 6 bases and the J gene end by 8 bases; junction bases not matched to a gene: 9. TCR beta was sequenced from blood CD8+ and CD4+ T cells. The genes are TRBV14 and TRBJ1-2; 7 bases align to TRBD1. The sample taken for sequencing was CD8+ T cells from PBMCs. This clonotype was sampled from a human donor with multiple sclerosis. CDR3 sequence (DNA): TGTGCCAGCAGGGCGACAGGGTTTCGGGGCTACACCTTC. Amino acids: CASRATGFRGYTF.